The 2 T cell receptor beta chains in this list originate from one sample, sequenced in a study of beta chain features in type 1 diabetes. Broader study findings: TCRB CDR3 length was moderately but significantly reduced in all four CD4+ subsets of Type 1 diabetes patients.

Expressed TCRB transcripts were sequenced because the entire RNA isolate underwent reverse transcription. Libraries were prepared by immunoSEQ multiplex PCR; TCRdb keeps only in-frame clonotypes and omits some of them. The sample carries 550,000 to 850,000 clones, roughly an eighth recorded once. Their recognized antigens are unknown. The sequenced sample was naive CD4+ T cells from blood. These receptors came from a man between 18 and 35 years old with type 1 diabetes.

This clone was seen more than once but under ten times. The gene calls are TRBV19 and TRBJ1-2, with 7 bases lining up with TRBD1. From germline, CDR1 is LNHDA and CDR2 SQIVND (reference sequence). The junction had 11 bases not matched to a gene; V was cut back by 6 bases and J by 4 bases. This CDR3 has 15 amino acids. The CDR3 loop reads CASRLEGGSPYGYTF. The CDR3, as DNA: TGTGCCAGTAGACTCGAAGGGGGCAGTCCCTATGGCTACACCTTC.

V is TRBV9 and J is TRBJ1-1; D unresolved. Trimming took off 1 base at V and 0 bases at J, with 10 bases between the two ends. This CDR3 comprises 15 residues. Germline V CDR1 and CDR2: SGDLS, YYNGEE. The CDR3 here is CASSVTALMNTEAFF. CDR3 sequence (DNA): TGTGCCAGCAGCGTAACAGCCCTGATGAACACTGAAGCTTTCTTT.